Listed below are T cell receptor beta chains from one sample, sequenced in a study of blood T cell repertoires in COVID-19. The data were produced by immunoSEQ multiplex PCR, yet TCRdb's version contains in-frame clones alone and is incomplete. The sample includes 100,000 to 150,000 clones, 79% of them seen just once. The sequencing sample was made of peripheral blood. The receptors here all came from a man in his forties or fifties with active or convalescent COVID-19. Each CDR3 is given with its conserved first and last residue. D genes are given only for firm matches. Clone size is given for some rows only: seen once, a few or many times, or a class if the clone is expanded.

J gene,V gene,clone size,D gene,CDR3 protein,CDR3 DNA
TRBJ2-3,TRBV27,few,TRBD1,CASTGTGGRYGTDTQYF,TGTGCCAGTACCGGGACAGGGGGCAGGTATGGCACAGATACGCAGTATTTT
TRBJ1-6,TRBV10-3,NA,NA,CATLGGSGGSPLHF,TGTGCCACCCTAGGAGGGTCCGGCGGATCACCCCTCCACTTT
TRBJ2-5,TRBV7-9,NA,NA,CASSPTAAGTQYF,TGTGCCAGCAGCCCTACAGCCGCCGGGACCCAGTACTTC
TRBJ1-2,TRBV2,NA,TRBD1,CASSGPGQGAGGYTF,TGTGCCAGCAGTGGACCGGGACAGGGGGCAGGGGGCTACACCTTC
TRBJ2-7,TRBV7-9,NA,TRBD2,CASSSQAGVAEQYF,TGTGCCAGCAGCTCCCAAGCGGGGGTGGCCGAGCAGTACTTC
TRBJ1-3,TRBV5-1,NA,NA,CASSLGATFSGNTIYF,TGCGCCAGCAGCTTGGGGGCAACTTTCTCTGGAAACACCATATATTTT
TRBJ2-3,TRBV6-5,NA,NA,CASVLDLGTDTQYF,TGTGCCAGCGTTCTAGATCTGGGCACAGATACGCAGTATTTT
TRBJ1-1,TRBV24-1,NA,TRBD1,CATSDAGTAEAFF,TGTGCCACCAGTGACGCCGGGACAGCTGAAGCTTTCTTT
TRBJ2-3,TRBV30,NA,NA,CAWSVLVGTDTQYF,TGTGCCTGGAGTGTACTCGTAGGCACAGATACGCAGTATTTT
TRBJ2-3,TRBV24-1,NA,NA,CATSDSQGVVTDTQYF,TGTGCCACCAGTGATTCACAGGGAGTTGTCACAGATACGCAGTATTTT
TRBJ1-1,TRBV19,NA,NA,CASSTEHRQISEAFF,TGTGCCAGTAGTACCGAACACCGACAGATCTCTGAAGCTTTCTTT
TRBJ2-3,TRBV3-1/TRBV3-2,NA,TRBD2,CASSPWEGSEDTQYF,TGTGCCAGCAGCCCCTGGGAGGGCAGCGAGGATACGCAGTATTTT
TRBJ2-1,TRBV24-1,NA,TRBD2,CATSDLTSGGARNSYNEQFF,TGTGCCACCAGTGATCTCACTAGCGGGGGGGCTCGGAACTCCTACAATGAGCAGTTCTTC